The T cell receptor (beta chain) under discussion was sequenced for a study of CD8+ T cells in alopecia areata. Overall study context: It was oral tofacitinib, at 5 to 10 mg twice daily, that treated patients received. Whole-study results and caveats: Researchers report lesional scalp, most notably alopecia totalis/universalis, outstripped normal scalp in clonality.

The germline V gene has CDR1 SQVTM and CDR2 ANQGSEA. The CDR3 spans 10 residues. Trimming left V 6 bases short and J 14 bases short, with 16 bases between. As for this clone: Its antigen is as yet unknown.

Extracted RNA was reverse transcribed, and the resulting cDNA served as sequencing template. The method was immunoSEQ multiplex PCR; TCRdb's version includes in-frame clones alone and lacks a portion of them. Of 90,000 to 120,000 clones listed, roughly 84% were seen once; the top ten hold over 20%. Indicated treatment: oral pan-JAK inhibitor, 5-10 mg twice daily. This sequence originates from a human donor with alopecia areata. The sequencing here drew on CD8+ T cells sorted from blood, taken at week 24, from a patient treated with tofacitinib. This sequence joins TRBV29-1 and TRBJ2-5; unclear D gene. As DNA, the CDR3 is TGCAGCGTCGGCGGCAGAGTTCCCTACTTC. Translating gives CSVGGRVPYF.